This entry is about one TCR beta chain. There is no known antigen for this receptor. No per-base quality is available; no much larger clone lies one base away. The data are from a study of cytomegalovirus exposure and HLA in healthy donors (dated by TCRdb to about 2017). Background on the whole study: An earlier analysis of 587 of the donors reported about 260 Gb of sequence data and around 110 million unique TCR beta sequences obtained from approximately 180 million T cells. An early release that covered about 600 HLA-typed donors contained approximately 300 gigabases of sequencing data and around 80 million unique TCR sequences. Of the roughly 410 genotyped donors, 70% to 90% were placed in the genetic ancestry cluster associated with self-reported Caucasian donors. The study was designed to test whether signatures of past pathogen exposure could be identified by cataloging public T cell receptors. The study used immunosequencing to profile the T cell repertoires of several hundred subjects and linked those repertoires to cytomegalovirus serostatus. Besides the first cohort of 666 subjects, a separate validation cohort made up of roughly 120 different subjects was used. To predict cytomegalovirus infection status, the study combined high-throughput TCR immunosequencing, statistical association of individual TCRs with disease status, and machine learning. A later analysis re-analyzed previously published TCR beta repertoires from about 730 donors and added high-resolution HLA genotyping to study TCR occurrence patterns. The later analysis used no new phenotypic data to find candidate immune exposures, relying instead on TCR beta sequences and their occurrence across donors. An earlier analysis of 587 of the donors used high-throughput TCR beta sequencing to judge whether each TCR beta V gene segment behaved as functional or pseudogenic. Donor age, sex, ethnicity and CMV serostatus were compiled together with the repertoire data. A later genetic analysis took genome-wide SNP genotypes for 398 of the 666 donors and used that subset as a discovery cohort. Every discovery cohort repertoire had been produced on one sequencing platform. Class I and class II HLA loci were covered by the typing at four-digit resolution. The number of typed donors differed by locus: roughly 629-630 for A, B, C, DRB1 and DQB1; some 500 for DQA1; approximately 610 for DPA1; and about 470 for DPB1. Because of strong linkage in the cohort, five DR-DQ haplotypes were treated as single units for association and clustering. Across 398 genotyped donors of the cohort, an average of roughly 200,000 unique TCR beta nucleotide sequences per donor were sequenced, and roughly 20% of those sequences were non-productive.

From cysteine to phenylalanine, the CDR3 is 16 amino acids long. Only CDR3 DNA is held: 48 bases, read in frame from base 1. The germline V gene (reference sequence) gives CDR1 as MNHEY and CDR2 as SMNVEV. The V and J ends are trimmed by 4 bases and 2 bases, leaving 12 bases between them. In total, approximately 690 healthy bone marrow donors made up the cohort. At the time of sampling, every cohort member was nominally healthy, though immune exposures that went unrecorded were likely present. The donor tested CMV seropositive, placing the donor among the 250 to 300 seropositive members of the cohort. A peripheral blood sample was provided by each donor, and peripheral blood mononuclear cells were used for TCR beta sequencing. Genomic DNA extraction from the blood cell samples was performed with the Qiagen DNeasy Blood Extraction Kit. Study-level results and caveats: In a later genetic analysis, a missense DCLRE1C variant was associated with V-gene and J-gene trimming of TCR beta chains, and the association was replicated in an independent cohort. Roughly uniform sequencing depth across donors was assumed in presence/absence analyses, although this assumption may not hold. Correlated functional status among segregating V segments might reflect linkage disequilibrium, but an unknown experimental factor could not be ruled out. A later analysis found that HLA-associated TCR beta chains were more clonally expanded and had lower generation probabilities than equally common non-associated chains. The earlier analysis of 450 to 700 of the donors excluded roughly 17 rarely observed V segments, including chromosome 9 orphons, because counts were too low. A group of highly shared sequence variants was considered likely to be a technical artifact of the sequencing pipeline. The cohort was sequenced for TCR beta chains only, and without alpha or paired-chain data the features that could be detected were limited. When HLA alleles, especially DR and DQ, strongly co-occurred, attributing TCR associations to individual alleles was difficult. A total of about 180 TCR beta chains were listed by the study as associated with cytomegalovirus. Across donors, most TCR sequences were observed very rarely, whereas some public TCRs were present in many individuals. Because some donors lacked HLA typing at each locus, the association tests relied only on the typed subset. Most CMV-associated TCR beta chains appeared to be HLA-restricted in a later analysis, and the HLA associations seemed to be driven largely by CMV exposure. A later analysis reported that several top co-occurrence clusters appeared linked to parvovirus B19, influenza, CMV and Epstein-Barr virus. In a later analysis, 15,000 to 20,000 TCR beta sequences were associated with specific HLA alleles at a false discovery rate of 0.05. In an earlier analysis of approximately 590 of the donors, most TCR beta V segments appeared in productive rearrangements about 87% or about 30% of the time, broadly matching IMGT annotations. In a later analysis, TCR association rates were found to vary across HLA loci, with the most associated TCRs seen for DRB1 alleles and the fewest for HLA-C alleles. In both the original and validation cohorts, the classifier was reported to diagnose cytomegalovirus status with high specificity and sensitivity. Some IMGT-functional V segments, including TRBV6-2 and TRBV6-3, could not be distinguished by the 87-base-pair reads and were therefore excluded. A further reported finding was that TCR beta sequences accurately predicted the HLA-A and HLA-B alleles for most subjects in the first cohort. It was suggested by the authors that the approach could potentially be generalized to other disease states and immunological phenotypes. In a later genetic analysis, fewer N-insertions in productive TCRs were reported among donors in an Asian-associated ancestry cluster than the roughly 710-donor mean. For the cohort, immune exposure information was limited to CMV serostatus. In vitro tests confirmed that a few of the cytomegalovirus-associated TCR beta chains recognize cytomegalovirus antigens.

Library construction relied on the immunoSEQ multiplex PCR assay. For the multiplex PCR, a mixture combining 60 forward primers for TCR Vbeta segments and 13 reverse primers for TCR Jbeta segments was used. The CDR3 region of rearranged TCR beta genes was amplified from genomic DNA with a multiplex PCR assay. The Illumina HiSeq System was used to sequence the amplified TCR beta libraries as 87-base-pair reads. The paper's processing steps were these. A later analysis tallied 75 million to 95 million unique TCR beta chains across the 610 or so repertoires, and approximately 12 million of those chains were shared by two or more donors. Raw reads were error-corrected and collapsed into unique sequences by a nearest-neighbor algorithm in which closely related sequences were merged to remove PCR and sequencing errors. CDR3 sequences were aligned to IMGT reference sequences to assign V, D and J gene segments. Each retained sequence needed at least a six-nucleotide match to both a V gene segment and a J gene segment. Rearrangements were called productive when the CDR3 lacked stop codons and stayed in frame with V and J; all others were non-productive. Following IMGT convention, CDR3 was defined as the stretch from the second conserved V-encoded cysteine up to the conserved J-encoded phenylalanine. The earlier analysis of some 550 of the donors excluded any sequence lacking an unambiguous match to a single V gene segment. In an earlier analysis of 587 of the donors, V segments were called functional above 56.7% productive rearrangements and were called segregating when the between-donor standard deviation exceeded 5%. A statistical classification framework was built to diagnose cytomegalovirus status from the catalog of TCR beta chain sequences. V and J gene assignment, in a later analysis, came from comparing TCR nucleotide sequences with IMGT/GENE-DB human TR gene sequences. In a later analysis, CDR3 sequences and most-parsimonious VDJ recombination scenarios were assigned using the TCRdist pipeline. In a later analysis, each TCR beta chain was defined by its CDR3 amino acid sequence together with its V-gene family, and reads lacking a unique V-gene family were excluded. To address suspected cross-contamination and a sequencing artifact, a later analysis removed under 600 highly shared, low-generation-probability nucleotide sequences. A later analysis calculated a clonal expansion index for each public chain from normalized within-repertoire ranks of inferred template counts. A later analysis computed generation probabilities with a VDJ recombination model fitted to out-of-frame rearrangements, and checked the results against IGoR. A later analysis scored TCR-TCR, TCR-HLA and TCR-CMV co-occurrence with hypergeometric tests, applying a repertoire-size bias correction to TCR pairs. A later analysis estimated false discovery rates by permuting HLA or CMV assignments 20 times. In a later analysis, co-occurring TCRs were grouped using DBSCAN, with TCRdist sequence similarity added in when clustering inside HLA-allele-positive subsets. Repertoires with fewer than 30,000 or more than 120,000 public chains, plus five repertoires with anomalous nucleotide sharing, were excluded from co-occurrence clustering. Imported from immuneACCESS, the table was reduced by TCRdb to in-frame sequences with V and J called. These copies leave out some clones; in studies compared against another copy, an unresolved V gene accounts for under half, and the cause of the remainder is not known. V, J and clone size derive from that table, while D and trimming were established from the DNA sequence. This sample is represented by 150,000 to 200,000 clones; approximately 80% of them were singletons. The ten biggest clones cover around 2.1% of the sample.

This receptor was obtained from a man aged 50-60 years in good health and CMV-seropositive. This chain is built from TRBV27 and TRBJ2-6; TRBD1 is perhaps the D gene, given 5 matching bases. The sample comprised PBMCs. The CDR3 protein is CASSSGRAPGANVLTF. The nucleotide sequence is TGTGCCAGCAGTTCAGGCAGGGCCCCTGGGGCCAACGTCCTGACTTTC.